This T cell receptor (beta chain) was captured by sequencing in a study of T cell responses to AZD1222 COVID-19 vaccine. Study outcomes and limitations: Seropositive AZD1222 recipients at baseline numbered only six or seven.

The junction had 6 bases not matched to a gene; V was cut back by 3 bases and J by 6 bases. This CDR3 has 15 amino acids. From germline, CDR1 is MDHEN and CDR2 SYDVKM. Turning to this clone: No antigen is known for it.

Measured with immunoSEQ multiplex PCR; TCRdb has only the in-frame clones, and not every one. The table has 110,000 to 150,000 clones, approximately 95% seen once. The sample in question was peripheral blood, obtained on day 0 of MenACWY control vaccination. This TCR came from an adult in good health. This chain connects TRBV28 to TRBJ1-2; 11 bases fit TRBD1. CDR3 in DNA: TGTGCCAGCAGTTTCTTGCAGGGACAGGGGGATGGCTACACCTTC. This gives the protein CASSFLQGQGDGYTF.